Sequencing of this T cell receptor (beta chain) was carried out in a study of Ad26.COV2.S vaccination and SARS-CoV-2 variants. Specified treatment: 15 to 20 received Ad26.COV2.S at low or high dose, single or two shots; about 5 received placebo; per-sample allocation not given. Sampling took place 63 days after the first vaccine or placebo injection. Immunization relied on an Ad26 vector, which expressed Wuhan-strain SARS-CoV-2 spike. As to this clone: Its antigen is still unknown.

Study observations and caveats: Marked by substantial breadth, spike-specific CD8+ and CD4+ T cell responses were reportedly seen after vaccination. The TCR breadth and depth analyses may have produced an underestimate of total T cell responses.

The CDR3 covers 14 residues. Losses at the gene ends were 1 base for V and 2 bases for J; bases not matched to a gene: 0. Per the germline V gene, CDR1 is KGHSH and CDR2 is LQKENI. Only in-frame clones appear in the TCRdb table, and some are missing; sequencing was by immunoSEQ multiplex PCR. The sample holds around 300,000 clones, 90% seen once. This TCR derives from a person between 18 and 65 years old who received the Ad26.COV2.S COVID-19 vaccine or a placebo. Specimen: peripheral blood, collected in a trial of Ad26.COV2.S vaccine versus placebo. The chain is built from TRBV18 and TRBJ2-3; 7 bases map to TRBD2. CDR3 residues: CASSPQRDTDTQYF. In DNA form, the CDR3 reads TGTGCCAGCTCACCACAGCGGGACACAGATACGCAGTATTTT.